Listed below are T cell receptor beta chains from one sample, sequenced in a study of CXCR3-negative and CXCR3-positive naive CD8 T cells. TCRdb re-called the 5' RACE reads, yielding one record per CDR3 amino acid sequence without DNA. The table lists roughly 100,000 distinct CDR3 sequences, with roughly 0.38% in the top ten. The sequenced sample consisted of naive CXCR3+ CD8+ T cells from blood. These receptors all stem from a human donor in good health. Some clones in this sample may be carry-over from other donors' samples. Both conserved end residues are part of each CDR3.

V gene	J gene	CDR3 protein
TRBV4-3	TRBJ1-1	CASSHDRQTEAFF
TRBV6-1	TRBJ1-1	CASSEAEGRNTEAFF
TRBV7-6	TRBJ1-4	CASSREMLDEKLFF
TRBV6-5	TRBJ2-5	CASSYDSEETQYF
TRBV12-3/TRBV12-4	TRBJ2-2	CASSQGYGTGELFF
TRBV28	TRBJ2-1	CASRELGYNEQFF
TRBV7-6	TRBJ2-3	CASSLSSRPTRFPDTQYF
TRBV7-9	TRBJ2-3	CASSLNEVDTQYF
TRBV6-2/TRBV6-3	TRBJ2-7	CASSYSPAAGARYEQYF
TRBV7-2	TRBJ2-5	CASSLGPGQGRDQETQYF
TRBV7-9	TRBJ2-7	CASSLVGDYEQYF
TRBV13	TRBJ1-1	CASSRGSTEAFF
TRBV6-6	TRBJ1-2	CASSYSIIGDIDYGYTF
TRBV7-2	TRBJ1-1	CASSFPGLNTEAFF
TRBV29-1	TRBJ2-7	CSATDRARYEQYF
TRBV5-1	TRBJ2-1	CASSPGLAGGRDEQFF
TRBV29-1	TRBJ1-1	CSVETDLNTEAFF
TRBV29-1	TRBJ1-4	CSGQTPTNEKLFF
TRBV28	TRBJ1-6	CASSIMPSASRNSPLHF
TRBV29-1	TRBJ2-2	CSVVFGVSNTGELFF
TRBV20-1	TRBJ2-7	CSATFPGTDYEQYF
TRBV7-9	TRBJ2-7	CASSGGLRYEQYF
TRBV29-1	TRBJ1-2	CSVVSANYGYTF
TRBV28	TRBJ1-5	CASSFWGRNQPQHF
TRBV9	TRBJ1-1	CASSSASGEAFF
TRBV6-5	TRBJ1-1	CASSYEGQGKASF
TRBV6-6	TRBJ2-7	CASSYIQGDLYEQYF
TRBV6-2/TRBV6-3	TRBJ2-7	CASSYSTYEQYF
TRBV4-2	TRBJ2-7	CASSPQGGNEQYF
TRBV5-6	TRBJ2-1	CASSLKSSYNEQFF
TRBV29-1	TRBJ1-1	CSVEEEGGFSAAFF
TRBV3-1	TRBJ2-1	CASSPDGTSGGARQVAEQFF
TRBV12-3/TRBV12-4	TRBJ2-1	CASSFRGSDEQFF
TRBV25-1	TRBJ2-1	CASSPRGGTYNEQFF
TRBV5-1	TRBJ2-5	CASSLEGNQETQYF
TRBV7-3	TRBJ2-1	CASSLAGVDSPEQFF
TRBV7-9	TRBJ1-2	CASSLVGGGYGYTF
TRBV28	TRBJ2-1	CASRPDASYNEQFF
TRBV7-9	TRBJ2-1	CASSSAGLASDEQFF
TRBV4-2	TRBJ2-1	CASSQELAGGYNEQFF
TRBV7-2	TRBJ1-2	CASSSRESYGYTF
TRBV12-2	TRBJ1-2	CASRPRQGPSAHYGYTF
TRBV11-3	TRBJ2-1	CASSLDDRPTLPYNEQFF
TRBV10-2	TRBJ2-2	CASSEDRGRRELFF
TRBV18	TRBJ2-7	CASSPPGGTVYEQYF
TRBV2	TRBJ2-3	CASSVPLRSPLVGDSTDTQYF
TRBV28	TRBJ2-3	CASSFHPSGAPTDTQYF
TRBV29-1	TRBJ1-1	CSVGHKGNTEAFF
TRBV29-1	TRBJ2-7	CSVVLAGYYEQYF
TRBV12-5	TRBJ1-3	CASGFIPASVDTIYF
TRBV20-1	TRBJ2-1	CSARPSRASNEQFF
TRBV7-6	TRBJ2-2	CASSLALESNTGELFF
TRBV29-1	TRBJ2-7	CSGIGGSGEQYF